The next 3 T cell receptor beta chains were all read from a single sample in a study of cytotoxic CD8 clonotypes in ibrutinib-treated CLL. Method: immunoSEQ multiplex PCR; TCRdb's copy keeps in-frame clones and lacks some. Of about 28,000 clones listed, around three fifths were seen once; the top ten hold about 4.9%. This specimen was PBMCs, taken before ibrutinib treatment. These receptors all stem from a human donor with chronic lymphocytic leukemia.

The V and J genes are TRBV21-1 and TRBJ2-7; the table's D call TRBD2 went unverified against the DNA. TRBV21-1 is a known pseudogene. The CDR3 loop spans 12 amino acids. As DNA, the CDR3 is TGTGCCAGCCAAGGAGATGAGTACGAGCAGTACTTC. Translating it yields CASQGDEYEQYF.

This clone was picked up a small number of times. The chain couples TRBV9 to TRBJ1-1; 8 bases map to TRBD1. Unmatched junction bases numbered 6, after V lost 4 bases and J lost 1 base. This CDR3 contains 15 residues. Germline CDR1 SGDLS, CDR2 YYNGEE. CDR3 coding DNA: TGTGCCAGCAGCCCCAGGACAGGGCGGAACACTGAAGCTTTCTTT. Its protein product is CASSPRTGRNTEAFF.

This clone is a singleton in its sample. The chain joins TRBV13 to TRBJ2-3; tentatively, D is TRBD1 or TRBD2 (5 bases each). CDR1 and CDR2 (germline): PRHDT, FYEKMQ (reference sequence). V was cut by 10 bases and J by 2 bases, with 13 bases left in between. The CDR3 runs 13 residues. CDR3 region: CATWDAHTDTQYF. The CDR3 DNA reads TGTGCCACTTGGGACGCCCACACAGATACGCAGTATTTT.